This record looks at one TCR beta chain sequence and its context. Its antigen is not identified. Germline V lookup: CDR1 MNHEY, CDR2 SMNVEV (reference sequence). V gave up 5 bases and J gave up 2 bases; unmatched junction bases: 7. The CDR3 is 16 residues long. This sample stems from a study of T cell repertoires in cytomegalovirus infection. One entry per CDR3 protein, called by TCRdb with MiXCR from the reads. The sample lists roughly 800,000 distinct CDR3 sequences, roughly 29% occurring once. This chain joins TRBV27 and TRBJ2-7; 12 bases match TRBD1. The sequence derives from a human donor in good health (CMV status not recorded). Some clones in this sample may be carry-over from other donors' samples. This sample comprised cultured CD8+ T cells from PBMCs, obtained from culture after CMV antigen stimulation. The CDR3 sequence: CASSLTGQGATYEQYF. The CDR3 DNA reads as TGTGCCAGCAGTCTCACGGGACAGGGGGCCACCTACGAGCAGTACTTC.